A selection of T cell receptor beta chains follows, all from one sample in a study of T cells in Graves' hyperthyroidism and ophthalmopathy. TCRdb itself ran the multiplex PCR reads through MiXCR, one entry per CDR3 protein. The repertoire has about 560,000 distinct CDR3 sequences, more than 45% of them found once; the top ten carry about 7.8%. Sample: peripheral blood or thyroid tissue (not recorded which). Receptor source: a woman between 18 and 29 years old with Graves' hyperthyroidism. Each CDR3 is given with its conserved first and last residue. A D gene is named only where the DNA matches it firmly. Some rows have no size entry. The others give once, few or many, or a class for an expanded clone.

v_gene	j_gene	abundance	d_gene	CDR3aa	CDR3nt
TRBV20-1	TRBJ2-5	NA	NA	CSARDPQAGASQETQYF	TGCAGTGCTAGAGATCCTCAGGCAGGGGCCTCTCAAGAGACCCAGTACTTC
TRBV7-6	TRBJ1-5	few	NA	CASSRRRGTNQPQHF	TGCGCCAGCAGCCGCAGGAGGGGGACAAATCAGCCCCAGCATTTT
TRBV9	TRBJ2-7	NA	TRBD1	CASSVGGTGVFEQYF	TGTGCCAGCAGCGTAGGGGGGACAGGGGTCTTCGAGCAGTACTTC
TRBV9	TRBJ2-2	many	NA	CASSVGVGELFF	TGTGCCAGCAGTGTCGGCGTCGGGGAGCTGTTTTTT
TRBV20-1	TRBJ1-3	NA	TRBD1	CSAIDRGPGNTIYF	TGCAGTGCCATAGACAGGGGGCCCGGAAACACCATATATTTT
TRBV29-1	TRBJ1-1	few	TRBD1	CSASREAGGTEAFF	TGCAGCGCCTCAAGGGAGGCAGGGGGTACTGAAGCTTTCTTT
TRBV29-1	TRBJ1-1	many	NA	CSVWGQNLNTEAFF	TGCAGCGTTTGGGGGCAGAACCTGAACACTGAAGCTTTCTTT
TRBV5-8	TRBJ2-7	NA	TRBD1	CASSYTGGTYEQYF	TGTGCCAGCAGCTACACAGGGGGGACCTACGAGCAGTACTTC
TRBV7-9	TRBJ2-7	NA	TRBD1	CASSSRTGTSYEQYF	TGTGCCAGCAGCTCCCGGACAGGGACCTCCTACGAGCAGTACTTC
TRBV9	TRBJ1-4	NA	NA	CASSLGRWGRTNEKLFF	TGTGCCAGCAGCTTGGGGAGATGGGGACGGACTAATGAAAAACTGTTTTTT
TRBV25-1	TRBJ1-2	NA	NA	CASSEYQGGSWGYTF	TGTGCCAGCAGTGAATACCAAGGGGGGTCGTGGGGCTACACCTTC
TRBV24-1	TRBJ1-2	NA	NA	CASRPEAGDFGYTF	TGTGCCAGCAGACCCGAGGCAGGCGATTTTGGCTACACCTTC
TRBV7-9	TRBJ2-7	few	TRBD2	CASSWTSGRGSYEQYF	TGTGCCAGCAGCTGGACTAGCGGGAGAGGGTCCTACGAGCAGTACTTC
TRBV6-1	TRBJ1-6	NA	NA	CASNGHPNSPLHF	TGTGCCAGCAATGGACACCCCAATTCACCCCTCCACTTT
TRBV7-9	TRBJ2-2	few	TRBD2	CASTHRPAGGGGELFF	TGTGCCAGCACCCACAGACCAGCGGGAGGAGGCGGGGAGCTGTTTTTT
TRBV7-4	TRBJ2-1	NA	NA	CASSLSGTTYNEQFF	TGTGCCAGCAGCCTCAGCGGTACTACCTACAATGAGCAGTTCTTC
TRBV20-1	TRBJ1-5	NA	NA	CSANKGGSNNQPQHF	TGCAGTGCTAATAAAGGGGGAAGTAACAATCAGCCCCAGCATTTT
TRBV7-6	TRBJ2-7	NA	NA	CASSFLGDSSYEQYF	TGTGCCAGCAGCTTCCTCGGAGACTCCTCCTACGAGCAGTACTTC
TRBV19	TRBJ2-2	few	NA	CASSDRDNKAGELFF	TGTGCCAGTAGCGACCGGGACAACAAGGCCGGGGAGCTGTTTTTT
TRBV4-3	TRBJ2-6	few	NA	CASSQYGTGANVLTF	TGCGCCAGCAGCCAATACGGAACTGGGGCCAACGTCCTGACTTTC
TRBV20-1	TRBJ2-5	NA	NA	CSAALPTRDQPQYF	TGCAGTGCAGCCCTCCCTACAAGGGATCAGCCCCAGTACTTC
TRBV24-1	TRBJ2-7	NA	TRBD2	CASGHGLAENAYEQYF	TGTGCATCGGGACATGGACTAGCGGAGAACGCCTACGAGCAGTACTTC
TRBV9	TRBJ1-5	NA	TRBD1	CASTAGGAGNQPQHF	TGTGCCAGCACCGCAGGGGGCGCAGGCAATCAGCCCCAGCATTTT
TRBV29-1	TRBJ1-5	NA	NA	CSARQAIQPQHF	TGCAGCGCTAGACAGGCGATTCAGCCCCAGCATTTT
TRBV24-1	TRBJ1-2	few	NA	CATSDPLRSGGDYGYTF	TGTGCCACCAGTGATCCTCTAAGATCTGGTGGGGACTATGGCTACACCTTC
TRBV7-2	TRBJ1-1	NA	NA	CASSLAGGFTTEAFF	TGTGCCAGCAGCTTAGCCGGGGGGTTCACCACTGAAGCTTTCTTT
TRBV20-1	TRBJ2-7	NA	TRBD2	CSARGTSGFYEQYF	TGCAGTGCCCGAGGGACTAGCGGATTCTACGAGCAGTACTTC
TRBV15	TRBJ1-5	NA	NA	CATSSEQGRSPQHF	TGTGCCACCAGCAGTGAACAGGGACGATCCCCCCAGCATTTT
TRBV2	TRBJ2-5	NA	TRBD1	CASSLYTPPGQGQWETQYF	TGTGCCAGCAGTTTGTACACGCCGCCGGGACAGGGGCAATGGGAGACCCAGTACTTC
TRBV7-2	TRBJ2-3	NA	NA	CASSQGELGDTQYF	TGCGCCAGCAGCCAAGGGGAGCTCGGAGATACGCAGTATTTT
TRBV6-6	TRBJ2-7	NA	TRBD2	CASNWREGYEQYF	TGTGCCAGCAATTGGAGGGAGGGCTACGAGCAGTACTTC
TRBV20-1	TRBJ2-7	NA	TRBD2	CSARNPLAEDYEQYF	TGCAGTGCTAGAAACCCACTAGCGGAGGACTACGAGCAGTACTTC
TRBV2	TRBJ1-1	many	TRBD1	CASSLGQGLEAFF	TGTGCCAGCAGCCTCGGACAGGGCCTTGAAGCTTTCTTT
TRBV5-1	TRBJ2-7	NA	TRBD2	CASSLRTSGSGYEQYF	TGCGCCAGCAGCTTAAGGACTAGCGGGAGTGGATACGAGCAGTACTTC
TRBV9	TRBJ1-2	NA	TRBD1	CASSGSGTGIDYGYTF	TGTGCCAGCAGCGGTTCCGGGACAGGGATTGACTATGGCTACACCTTC
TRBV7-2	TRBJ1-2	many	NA	CASSQENGYTF	TGTGCCAGCAGCCAAGAGAATGGCTACACCTTC
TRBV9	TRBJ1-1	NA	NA	CASSATGGWNTEAFF	TGTGCCAGCAGCGCTACGGGAGGATGGAACACTGAAGCTTTCTTT
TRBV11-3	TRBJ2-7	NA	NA	CASSLEFDSSYEQYF	TGTGCCAGCAGCTTGGAATTTGACAGCTCCTACGAGCAGTACTTC
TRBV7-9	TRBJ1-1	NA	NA	CASSARAGEDTEAFF	TGTGCCAGCAGCGCCCGGGCAGGGGAGGACACTGAAGCTTTCTTT
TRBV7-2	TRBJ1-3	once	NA	CASSYDRGAGNTIYF	TGTGCCAGCAGTTATGACAGAGGCGCAGGAAACACCATATATTTT
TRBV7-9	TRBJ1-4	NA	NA	CASRREDEKLFF	TGTGCCAGCAGACGGGAGGATGAAAAACTGTTTTTT
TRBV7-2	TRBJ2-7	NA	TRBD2	CASSPGLAGARGKQYF	TGTGCCAGCAGCCCCGGACTAGCGGGGGCCCGGGGGAAGCAGTACTTC
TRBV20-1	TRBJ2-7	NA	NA	CSARDPAGYHEQYF	TGCAGTGCTAGAGATCCTGCTGGTTACCACGAGCAGTACTTC
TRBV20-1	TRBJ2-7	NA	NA	CSARVGAGPYEQYF	TGCAGTGCTAGAGTGGGCGCTGGGCCATACGAGCAGTACTTC
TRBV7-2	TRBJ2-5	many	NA	CAAGGSTQYF	TGTGCCGCTGGCGGTTCGACCCAGTACTTC
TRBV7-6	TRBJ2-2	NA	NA	CASIRTPLDTGELFF	TGTGCCAGCATAAGGACTCCTCTGGACACCGGGGAGCTGTTTTTT
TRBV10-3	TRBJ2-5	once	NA	CAINRTQYF	TGTGCCATCAACCGGACCCAGTACTTC
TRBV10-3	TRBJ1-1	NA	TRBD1	CAIRMGQGLAFF	TGTGCCATCAGGATGGGACAGGGGTTAGCTTTCTTT
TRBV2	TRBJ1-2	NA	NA	CASSEGTHQNYGYTF	TGTGCCAGCAGTGAAGGGACTCACCAAAACTATGGCTACACCTTC
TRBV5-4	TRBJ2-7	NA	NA	CASSLRAVGYEQYF	TGTGCCAGCAGCTTGAGAGCAGTTGGCTACGAGCAGTACTTC
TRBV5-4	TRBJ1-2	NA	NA	CASSLALAGPYGYTF	TGTGCCAGCAGCTTGGCTTTGGCAGGACCCTATGGCTACACCTTC
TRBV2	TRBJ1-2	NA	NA	CASSEARQDGYTF	TGTGCCAGCAGTGAAGCCCGGCAGGATGGCTACACCTTC
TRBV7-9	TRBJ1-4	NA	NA	CASSFDGSGQINEKLFF	TGTGCCAGCAGCTTTGATGGTTCGGGGCAGATAAATGAAAAACTGTTTTTT
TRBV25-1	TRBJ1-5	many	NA	CASSSRRGNQPQHF	TGTGCCAGCAGTTCCAGGAGGGGCAATCAGCCCCAGCATTTT
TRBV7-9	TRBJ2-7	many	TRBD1	CASSQETGGPYEQYF	TGTGCCAGCAGCCAAGAGACAGGGGGTCCCTACGAGCAGTACTTC
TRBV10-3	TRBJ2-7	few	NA	CATKGLVYEQYF	TGTGCCACCAAGGGATTGGTCTACGAGCAGTACTTC
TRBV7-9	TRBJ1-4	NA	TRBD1	CASNSGRGIWFF	TGTGCCAGCAACTCCGGCAGGGGGATTTGGTTTTTT